A single sample gave rise to the 9 T cell receptor beta chains below, sequenced in a study of blood T cell repertoires in COVID-19. Libraries were prepared by immunoSEQ multiplex PCR; TCRdb keeps only in-frame clonotypes and omits some of them. The table includes under 300,000 clones, approximately 90% detected once. The sequencing input was PBMCs or T cells enriched from blood (not recorded which). Receptors originate from a human donor in a cohort exposed to, infected with or recovered from COVID-19 (not recorded which). The donor label of this sample is uncertain.

This sequence joins TRBV10-3 and TRBJ1-4, with 7 bases identical to TRBD1. The J segment lost 5 bases and the V segment lost 0 bases, leaving 9 bases of the junction unmatched. Looked up from germline, CDR1 is ENHRY and CDR2 is SYGVKD. This CDR3 region has 17 residues. CDR3 DNA sequence: TGTGCCATCAGTGAGTCGAGCCGAAGGGGGCAGAATGAAAAACTGTTTTTT. Translated: CAISESSRRGQNEKLFF.

CDR3 residues: CASAPGAGETQYF. The DNA for the CDR3 is TGTGCCAGCGCTCCCGGAGCGGGCGAGACCCAGTACTTC. This chain connects TRBV9 to TRBJ2-5; D possibly corresponds to TRBD2 (6 bases). The V and J ends lost 7 bases and 5 bases respectively, with 15 bases between them. The CDR3 is 13 residues long. CDR1 is SGDLS and CDR2 is YYNGEE in the germline V gene.

This clone was counted a single time. This chain joins TRBV9 and TRBJ2-3; D possibly corresponds to TRBD1 (5 bases). V lost 4 bases and J 2 bases, leaving 17 bases between the germline ends. Germline V gene data show CDR1 as SGDLS and CDR2 as YYNGEE. The CDR3 consists of 16 residues. The chain's CDR3 is CASSIPPDTTTDTQYF. The CDR3 nucleotides read TGTGCCAGCAGCATACCACCGGACACTACCACAGATACGCAGTATTTT.

Written as DNA, the CDR3 is TGTGCCAGCCGGACTAGCGGGGCCGGGGAGCTGTTTTTT. Translation gives CASRTSGAGELFF. The genes are TRBV2 and TRBJ2-2; 12 bases agree with TRBD2. Germline V lookup: CDR1 SNHLY, CDR2 FYNNEI. With V trimmed by 8 bases and J by 6 bases, 1 base remained unmatched. The CDR3 has 13 residues.

V and J are TRBV12-5 and TRBJ2-5; 9 bases are shared with TRBD2. With 6 bases clipped from V and 4 bases from J, the junction kept 6 bases outside the gene matches. The length of the CDR3 is 14 residues. The V gene's germline CDR1 is LGHNT and CDR2 FRNRAP. The CDR3 nucleotides read TGTGCTAGTGGAGCGCTAGCGGGGCTAGAGACCCAGTACTTC. It codes for CASGALAGLETQYF.

As to this clone: Other nucleotide sequences in the sample specify the same CDR3. The CDR3, as DNA: TGTGCCAGCAGCTTGTGGGGAGGCAATCAGCCCCAGCATTTT. This codes for CASSLWGGNQPQHF. J is TRBJ1-5 and V is TRBV5-4; D remains unclear. Germline V gives CDR1 SGHNT, CDR2 YYREEE (reference sequence). The CDR3 runs to 14 residues. Deletions cut 1 base from V and 2 bases from J, with 7 bases between.

The chain recombines TRBV7-9 with TRBJ1-1; 9 positions agree with TRBD1. Germline V lookup: CDR1 SEHNR, CDR2 FQNEAQ (reference sequence). The trim removed 5 bases at V and 8 bases at J, leaving 3 bases unmatched. This CDR3 region has 12 residues. The CDR3 DNA reads as TGTGCCAGCAGCGAGGGGACAGGGGAAGCTTTCTTT. It yields the protein CASSEGTGEAFF.

The chain is built from TRBV18 and TRBJ1-3; a possible D gene is TRBD1 (5 bases). The length of the CDR3 is 15 residues. V was pared by 3 bases and J by 2 bases, with 11 bases between. Germline-derived CDR1 and CDR2 are KGHSH and LQKENI. CDR3 sequence reads: CASSPDREAGNTIYF. For the CDR3, the DNA is TGTGCCAGCTCACCCGACAGAGAAGCTGGAAACACCATATATTTT.

The V call is TRBV5-4, the J call TRBJ2-3; 12 bases align to TRBD2. Germline loops: CDR1 SGHNT, CDR2 YYREEE (reference sequence). The CDR3 runs to 16 residues. The J segment lost 0 bases and the V segment lost 4 bases, leaving 3 bases of the junction unmatched. The CDR3 DNA follows: TGTGCCAGCAGCCAGGGACTAGCGGGCAGCACAGATACGCAGTATTTT. It is translated as CASSQGLAGSTDTQYF.